The sequence of this T cell receptor (beta chain) was determined in a study of T cells in women clearing cervical HPV infection. Background on the study: No precancer developed; the control's incident HPV16 infection cleared within 12 months. Case blood drawn at lesion detection; control blood after infection cleared. Findings and limits, study-wide: Associations may precede or follow infection; HPV-specific or memory T cells were not isolated.

About this clone itself: Its target is not known.

Sequencing used immunoSEQ multiplex PCR; TCRdb keeps in-frame clones, though not all of them. This sample contains 30,000 to 35,000 clones. Input material: blood buffy coat. The clonotype comes from a woman aged 18-69 years with a cervical HPV16 infection that either progressed to CIN3+ or cleared (not recorded which).

The CDR3 loop reads CSARDLFEFEREETQYF. The CDR3 bases that were read are TGCAGTGCTAGAGATCTTTTCGAATTTGAGCGGGAAGAGACC. This sequence joins TRBV20-1 and TRBJ2-5; the D gene is possibly TRBD2 (6 bases). The read ends 3 residues before the CDR3 terminus; that terminus is restored from the germline J gene. There are 17 residues in the CDR3. V lost 0 bases to trimming and J lost 3 bases, with 20 bases between them. CDR1 is DFQATT, CDR2 SNEGSKA, per germline (reference sequence).